This T cell receptor beta chain was identified during a study of T cell responses to AZD1222 COVID-19 vaccine. Study-wide findings and caveats: Unmutated variant regions reportedly attract nearly half of all spike-specific TCRs. Repertoires were collected only later (after the peak T cell response had occurred).

As for this clone: Its specificity is not known.

Using immunoSEQ multiplex PCR, the repertoire was profiled, and TCRdb retains in-frame clones only, with some absent. The sample consists of 160,000 or so clones, almost 90% of them appearing once. Germline V gives CDR1 LGHDT, CDR2 YNNKEL (reference sequence). V lost 5 bases and J lost 4; bases outside the gene matches: 8. This CDR3 region has 15 residues. The receptor was derived from an adult in good health. The chain joins TRBV3-1 (or the pseudogene TRBV3-2) to TRBJ1-5; 7 positions agree with TRBD1. The sample was peripheral blood, taken on day 0 of AZD1222 vaccination. CDR3: CASSGPGQQNQPQHF. In DNA form, the CDR3 reads TGTGCCAGCAGCGGACCGGGACAGCAAAATCAGCCCCAGCATTTT.